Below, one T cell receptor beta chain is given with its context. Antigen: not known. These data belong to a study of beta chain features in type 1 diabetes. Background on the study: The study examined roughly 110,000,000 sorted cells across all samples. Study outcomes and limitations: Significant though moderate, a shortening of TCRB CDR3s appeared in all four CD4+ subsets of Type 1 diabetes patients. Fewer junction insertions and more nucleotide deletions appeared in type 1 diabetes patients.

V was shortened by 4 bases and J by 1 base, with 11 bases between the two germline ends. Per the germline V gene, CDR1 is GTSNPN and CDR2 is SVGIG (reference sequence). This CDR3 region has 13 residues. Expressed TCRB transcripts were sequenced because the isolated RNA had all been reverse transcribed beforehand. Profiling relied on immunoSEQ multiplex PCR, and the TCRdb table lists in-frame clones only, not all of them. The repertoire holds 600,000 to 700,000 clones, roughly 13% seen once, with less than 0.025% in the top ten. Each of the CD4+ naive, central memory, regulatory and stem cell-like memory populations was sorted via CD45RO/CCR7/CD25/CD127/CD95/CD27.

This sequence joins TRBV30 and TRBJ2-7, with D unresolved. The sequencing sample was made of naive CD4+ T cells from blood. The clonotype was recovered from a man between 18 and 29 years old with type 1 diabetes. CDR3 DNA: TGTGCCTGGAAAGTTTCTGGATCCTACGAGCAGTACTTC. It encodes CAWKVSGSYEQYF.